This TCR beta chain is drawn from a study of lymphopenia after photon versus proton radiotherapy. Method: immunoSEQ multiplex PCR; TCRdb's copy keeps in-frame clones and lacks some. Of 40,000 to 45,000 clones detected, approximately 82% appear once; the ten largest clones hold 20% to 25%. About this clone: Antigen unknown.

This CDR3 contains 14 residues. In germline, CDR1 is SEHNR, CDR2 FQNEAQ (reference sequence). Unmatched junction bases numbered 5, after V lost 6 bases and J lost 6 bases. Broader study findings: After the lymphocyte nadir, photon-treated repertoires showed oligoclonal expansion, especially of CD8+ Temra cells.

The TCR comes from a woman between 65 and 79 years old with pancreatic cancer. The sequencing here drew on peripheral blood, taken from a patient treated with proton-based radiotherapy. This chain uses TRBV7-9 with TRBJ1-6, with 7 positions matching TRBD1. CDR3 nucleotides: TGTGCCAGCAGGGGACAGACGTTTAATTCACCCCTCCACTTT. This encodes CASRGQTFNSPLHF.